This is a list of T cell receptor beta chains from one sample in a study of shared clonotypes between healthy human individuals. Clones were read by immunoSEQ multiplex PCR, and TCRdb kept only the in-frame ones, dropping some. The sample has about 340,000 clones, around 79% seen once. The sequencing sample was made of memory CD4+ T cells sorted from blood. The receptor source for this set is a man aged 30 to 39 in good health. Each CDR3 is given with its conserved first and last residue. Fields, in order: D gene, clone size, V gene, J gene, CDR3 DNA, CDR3 protein. A D gene is named only where the DNA matches it firmly. Not every row has a clone size; where given, it reads once, few, many or a size class.

D gene: TRBD2; clone size: many; V gene: TRBV5-4; J gene: TRBJ2-2; CDR3 DNA: TGTGCCAGCAGCCAACCAGGGGCTAGCGGGCTCACCGGGGAGCTGTTTTTT; CDR3 protein: CASSQPGASGLTGELFF
D gene: -; clone size: -; V gene: TRBV18; J gene: TRBJ2-2; CDR3 DNA: TGTGCCAGCTCACCCGGTTGGGACACCGGGGAGCTGTTTTTT; CDR3 protein: CASSPGWDTGELFF
D gene: -; clone size: -; V gene: TRBV28; J gene: TRBJ2-7; CDR3 DNA: TGTGCCAGCAGTTTATGGGGGAATAGTAGAGGCGAGCAGTACTTC; CDR3 protein: CASSLWGNSRGEQYF
D gene: -; clone size: -; V gene: TRBV18; J gene: TRBJ1-2; CDR3 DNA: TGTGCCAGCTCACCACCGGCCCATGGCTACACCTTC; CDR3 protein: CASSPPAHGYTF
D gene: -; clone size: -; V gene: TRBV4-2; J gene: TRBJ1-4; CDR3 DNA: TGTGCCAGCAGCCAAGATTCCGGGGGCAGAGAAAAACTGTTTTTT; CDR3 protein: CASSQDSGGREKLFF
D gene: TRBD1; clone size: -; V gene: TRBV5-5; J gene: TRBJ2-1; CDR3 DNA: TGTGCCAGCAGCTCGGACAGGGTTCCGCAGTTCTTC; CDR3 protein: CASSSDRVPQFF
D gene: -; clone size: -; V gene: TRBV11-2; J gene: TRBJ2-1; CDR3 DNA: TGTGCCAGCACCCAGTTTCTTCCAAGCGATGAGCAGTTCTTC; CDR3 protein: CASTQFLPSDEQFF
D gene: -; clone size: -; V gene: TRBV7-2; J gene: TRBJ1-5; CDR3 DNA: TGTGCCAGCAGCGATGGACAGCTCTCCTCACAGCATTTT; CDR3 protein: CASSDGQLSSQHF
D gene: TRBD2; clone size: -; V gene: TRBV5-1; J gene: TRBJ2-5; CDR3 DNA: TGCGCCAGCAGCTTGGCCGGCGGTGCGGGAGGGGAGACCCAGTACTTC; CDR3 protein: CASSLAGGAGGETQYF
D gene: TRBD1; clone size: few; V gene: TRBV5-4; J gene: TRBJ2-7; CDR3 DNA: TGTGCCAGCAGCTTGGAGACAGGGGAGAACTACGAGCAGTACTTC; CDR3 protein: CASSLETGENYEQYF
D gene: -; clone size: -; V gene: TRBV30; J gene: TRBJ2-1; CDR3 DNA: TGTGCCTGGACCCCGGGGCTCTACAATGAGCAGTTCTTC; CDR3 protein: CAWTPGLYNEQFF